These T cell receptor beta chains were read from a single sample in a study of blood T cell repertoires in COVID-19. The repertoire was sequenced with immunoSEQ multiplex PCR; TCRdb's copy has only in-frame clones and lacks some. The sample lists about 270,000 clones; more than 85% were seen once. Material for sequencing was peripheral blood. Receptors were obtained from a person aged 18 to 35 with COVID-19, enrolled during active disease. Each CDR3 is given with its conserved first and last residue. The order of the fields is clone size, V gene, D gene, J gene, CDR3 protein, CDR3 DNA. A D gene is named only where the DNA matches it firmly. Clone size is not always given. Where it is, it says once, few, many or a class for expanded clones.

>NA|TRBV27|NA|TRBJ1-2
CASSFGQSYGYTF
TGTGCCAGCAGTTTTGGACAGTCCTATGGCTACACCTTC
>NA|TRBV7-2|NA|TRBJ2-2
CASSLDRQGQFF
TGTGCCAGCAGCTTAGATCGGCAGGGGCAGTTTTTT
>once|TRBV2|TRBD2|TRBJ2-5
CARRTSGIEETQYF
TGTGCCAGACGGACTAGCGGAATAGAAGAGACCCAGTACTTC
>NA|TRBV12-3/TRBV12-4|NA|TRBJ2-7
CASSLGSQEYF
TGTGCCAGCAGTTTGGGGTCACAGGAGTACTTC
>NA|TRBV2|TRBD1|TRBJ1-1
CASSFPQRQGTEAFF
TGTGCCAGCAGCTTCCCCCAGAGACAGGGCACTGAAGCTTTCTTT
>NA|TRBV27|TRBD2|TRBJ2-7
CASSPSQPLSGSIYEQYF
TGTGCCAGCAGTCCCTCCCAACCCCTTAGCGGGAGTATCTACGAGCAGTACTTC
>NA|TRBV5-8|NA|TRBJ1-1
CASSVTWNTEAFF
TGTGCCAGCAGCGTTACATGGAACACTGAAGCTTTCTTT
>few|TRBV25-1|TRBD2|TRBJ2-5
CASSEGTSGNQETQYF
TGTGCCAGCAGTGAAGGGACTAGCGGTAACCAAGAGACCCAGTACTTC
>NA|TRBV19|NA|TRBJ1-1
CASTPFGRGTEAFF
TGTGCCAGTACCCCTTTCGGCCGGGGGACTGAAGCTTTCTTT
>NA|TRBV10-3|NA|TRBJ1-2
CAISEPGQIANYGYTF
TGTGCCATCAGCGAACCCGGACAGATAGCTAACTATGGCTACACCTTC
>NA|TRBV2|TRBD1|TRBJ2-4
CASSRGQGSQYF
TGTGCCAGCAGTCGTGGACAGGGGTCTCAGTACTTC
>NA|TRBV19|NA|TRBJ1-1
CASSIGTGTTEAFF
TGTGCCAGTAGTATTGGAACAGGGACCACTGAAGCTTTCTTT